The 4 T cell receptor beta chains reported below all come from one sample, sequenced in a study of beta chain features in type 1 diabetes. The isolated RNA, all of it, was reverse transcribed, so expressed TCRB transcripts were what got sequenced. Sequencing was performed with immunoSEQ multiplex PCR; in TCRdb, only in-frame clones are kept and a portion is missing. The sample has under 450,000 clones; roughly 16% are singletons. Sequenced: naive CD4+ T cells from blood. The receptors here all came from a woman aged 18-29 years in good health.

The V and J genes are TRBV2 and TRBJ1-1, with a weak D call TRBD1 (5 bases). V gave up 5 bases and J gave up 5 bases, with 18 bases separating them. This CDR3 spans 15 amino acids. Per germline, CDR1 SNHLY and CDR2 FYNNEI. CDR3 amino acids: CASSPLQGTRTEAFF. CDR3 bases: TGTGCCAGCAGTCCACTGCAGGGTACAAGAACTGAAGCTTTCTTT.

The chain joins TRBV29-1 to TRBJ2-5; TRBD1 matches at 11 bases. The CDR3 extends over 13 amino acids. J lost 7 bases, V lost 5 bases, and 6 bases had no gene match. The germline CDR1 and CDR2 sequences are SQVTM and ANQGSEA. CDR3 loop: CSVWTGGPGTQYF. The CDR3 DNA sequence: TGCAGCGTTTGGACAGGGGGCCCAGGGACCCAGTACTTC.

About this clone itself: The sample has other DNA sequences that encode this CDR3 too. The V call is TRBV30, the J call TRBJ1-2; maybe TRBD1 (5 bases). The CDR3 consists of 11 residues. V was clipped by 1 base and J by 7 bases, with 7 bases between them. Germline V gives CDR1 GTSNPN, CDR2 SVGIG (reference sequence). The CDR3 DNA is TGTGCCTGGAGTGCGGGGGTTGGCTACACCTTC. Residues: CAWSAGVGYTF.

Only a few counts were recorded for this clone. This chain links TRBV5-6 with TRBJ1-1; 8 bases are a match to TRBD1. Germline assignment: CDR1 SGHDT and CDR2 YYEEEE. The CDR3 length is 16 residues. V trimming: 0 bases; J trimming: 2 bases; junction bases outside the gene matches: 6. This chain's CDR3 is CASSLDRGNINTEAFF. Written as DNA, the CDR3 is TGTGCCAGCAGCTTGGACAGGGGGAACATAAACACTGAAGCTTTCTTT.